This TCR beta chain was recorded in a study of regulatory T cells in long-lasting Graves disease (dated by TCRdb to 2020 to 2023). Context from the whole study: Antithyroid drugs had been taken for less than 3 months by newly diagnosed Graves' disease patients. Patients with persistent Graves' disease were compared with patients with newly diagnosed Graves' disease using TCR sequencing and RNA sequencing of peripheral blood. The study took place in China and was registered as a clinical trial. A total of roughly 33 samples were covered by TCR sequencing, comprising approximately 13 persistent and around 20 newly diagnosed Graves' disease patients.

General findings and caveats noted by the study authors: Sequencing and analysis were restricted to the TCR beta chain. Peripheral blood alone was examined, since thyroid tissue, which constituted the primary lesion, could not be accessed. More public clonotypes were shared among persistent patients (fewer than 3,000) than among newly diagnosed patients (over 900). Persistent disease showed preferential use of TRBV28, TRBJ1-2 and TRBJ2-5, whereas newly diagnosed disease favored TRBV20-1 and TRBJ2-1. Lower TCR Shannon entropy and fewer highly expanded clones were observed in persistent Graves' disease patients than in newly diagnosed patients, which suggested clonal expansion. The authors acknowledged the small sample size as a limitation that may reduce accuracy.

About this clonotype itself: The target of this receptor is not known. No much larger clone is present one base from it, and per-base qualities are unavailable.

This sample's time point label indicates: newly diagnosed GD, antithyroid drugs for less than 3 months. For both TCR sequencing and RNA sequencing, RNA was extracted from PBMCs in TRIzol. The diagnosis of Graves' disease was made according to American Thyroid Association guidelines. Recruitment of patients was carried out at an endocrinology department in Xi'an, China. Each patient gave around 9.2 milliliters of peripheral blood, collected in an EDTA anticoagulant tube. Ficoll Paque Plus density gradient separation was used to isolate PBMCs, and no additional T cell sorting was done. An Agilent 2100 Bioanalyzer and agarose gel were used to assess RNA quality, and a NanoDrop 2000 was used to measure RNA concentration. Its CDR3 holds 13 amino acids, cysteine through phenylalanine. Solely the CDR3 DNA is kept, with 39 bases framed from the first base. V sheds 4 bases and J sheds 4 bases, leaving 13 bases between their ends. CDR1 and CDR2 (SQVTM, ANQGSEA) derive from the germline V gene.

Library preparation was by multiplex PCR. Sequencing was performed on an Illumina HiSeq 4000. CDR3 regions were amplified by Arm-PCR with iRepertoire HTBI primers to construct TCR beta libraries. PCR products were gel purified before sequencing. The original pipeline was this. A total of 60 to 80 TRBV and some 15 TRBJ segments were identified across samples and were used for gene usage analysis of CDR3 amino acid clonotypes. COPE and FqMerger were used to merge filtered high-quality paired reads into contigs. BLAST was used to align contigs to IMGT TRBV, TRBD and TRBJ reference genes, with CDR3 defined following IMGT. Any clonotype with a frequency above 0.1% was classified as a highly expanded clone. Shannon entropy served as the measure of repertoire diversity, while the Gini coefficient captured V-J evenness. A clonotype was considered public if more than one individual shared it. TCRdb reprocessed the public reads (quality trimming at Q25 with fastp, clone calling with MiXCR) and kept in-frame beta chains. One record per CDR3 amino acid sequence lists the most common genes and DNA. The V and J calls follow TCRdb's processing rather than the paper's. This sample has roughly 380,000 distinct CDR3 sequences in its table, and 16% of those were observed once. About 27% of the sample lies in the top ten.

This sample was also put to use in a study of T cells in Graves' hyperthyroidism and ophthalmopathy. The second source states: Graves' hyperthyroidism was defined as stable when no progression to ophthalmopathy occurred over 18 months of follow-up. Hyperthyroidism patients were aged 18 to 65 years and newly diagnosed, with disease duration of less than 2 months. Any patient with an uncontrolled infection, another autoimmune disease, pregnancy or lactation was excluded. Clinical symptoms, serum thyroxine and TRAb, thyroid ultrasound, and orbital computed tomography formed the basis for the diagnoses. A first-round RT-PCR of the TCR CDR3 used the HTBI primer set with the Qiagen OneStep RT-PCR kit. Most expanded thyroid clonotypes (frequency above 0.001) were also detected in blood, a finding suggesting that blood repertoires may reflect thyroid immune responses. Ophthalmopathy was separated from stable hyperthyroidism by a 13 V-J signature model, with approximately 86% sensitivity and 81% to 83% specificity obtained in cross-validation and 80%/75% obtained in testing. In validation, the model predicted progression to ophthalmopathy with roughly 70% sensitivity and around 72% specificity, a median of approximately 6.7 months before onset. A discovery cohort of about a hundred patients, approximately 45 with Graves' ophthalmopathy and roughly 59 with stable Graves' hyperthyroidism, was used to find distinguishing TCR V-J signatures. Whether ophthalmopathy could be predicted prospectively was tested in an independent validation cohort made up of fewer than 20 hyperthyroidism patients plus 17 patients who later progressed to ophthalmopathy. The roughly 90 discovery patients were divided at random into training and test sets in a 7:3 ratio. In about 6 Graves' hyperthyroidism patients, the study also compared T-cell repertoires from thyroid tissue with T-cell repertoires from blood. Once sampling was done, hyperthyroidism patients were given methimazole at a starting dose of 30 mg daily, whereas ophthalmopathy patients were given high-dose intravenous methylprednisolone. A second multiplex PCR round built the libraries, followed by size selection and purification. Paired-end sequencing of the libraries was performed with 100 bp reads on an Illumina HiSeq2000. Raw data were processed with SOAPnuke, discarding reads with adapters, uncalled bases, mean Phred below 15, or no exact constant-primer or identifier match. COPE v1.2.5 was used to merge high-quality paired reads, and clonotypes were defined as unique nucleotide sequences. Clonotypes were aligned to IMGT TRBV, TRBD and TRBJ reference segments using MiTCR v1.1. The analysis was restricted to V-J combinations with a frequency above 0.0001, which together covered 99% to 99.2% of the repertoires. The TCS score was defined as the ratio of F50 (clonal expansion) to E x V (chaos), calculated using BLOSUM62-based TCRdist between CDR3 peptides within each V-J. Welch's t-statistics and random forest reduced 500 to 650 V-J features to 10 to 15, which were used in a naive Bayes classifier (R e1071). No statistical method was used to fix the sample size in advance, and group allocation was not hidden from the investigators. According to the paper, TCR Vbeta CDR3 sequencing was carried out on 135 peripheral blood samples, which came from more than 40 ophthalmopathy, around 75 hyperthyroidism and approximately 17 progressor patients.

The sequence is built from TRBV29-1 and TRBJ1-1; matching of 5 bases hints at TRBD1 as the D gene. The material was peripheral blood mononuclear cells (PBMCs), obtained at new diagnosis, from a patient treated with antithyroid drugs. The clonotype was recovered from a man in his forties with Graves disease. Donor details come from another sample of the same person, matched by shared clones. At the DNA level, the sequence is TGCAGCGTTGGAGGGGCGGTCATCACTGAAGCTTTCTTT. This sequence encodes CSVGGAVITEAFF.